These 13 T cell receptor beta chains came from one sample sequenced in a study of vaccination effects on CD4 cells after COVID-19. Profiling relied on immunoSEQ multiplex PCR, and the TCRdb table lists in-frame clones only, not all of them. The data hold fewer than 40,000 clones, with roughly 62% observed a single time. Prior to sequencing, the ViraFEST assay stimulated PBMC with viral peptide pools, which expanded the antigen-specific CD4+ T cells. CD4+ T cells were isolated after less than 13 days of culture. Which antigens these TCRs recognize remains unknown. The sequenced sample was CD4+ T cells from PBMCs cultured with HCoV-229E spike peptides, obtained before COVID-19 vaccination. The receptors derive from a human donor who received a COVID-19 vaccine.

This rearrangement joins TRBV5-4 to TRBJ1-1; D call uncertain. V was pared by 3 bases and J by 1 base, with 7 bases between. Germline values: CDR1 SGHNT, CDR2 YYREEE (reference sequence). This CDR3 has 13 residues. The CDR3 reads CASSWGPNTEAFF. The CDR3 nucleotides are TGTGCCAGCAGCTGGGGTCCGAACACTGAAGCTTTCTTT.

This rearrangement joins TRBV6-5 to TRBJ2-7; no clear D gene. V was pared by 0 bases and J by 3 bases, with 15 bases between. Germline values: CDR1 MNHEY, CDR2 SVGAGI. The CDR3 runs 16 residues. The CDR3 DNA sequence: TGTGCCAGCAGTTACTCGAGTATGGGCGGTCTCTACGAGCAGTACTTC. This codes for CASSYSSMGGLYEQYF.

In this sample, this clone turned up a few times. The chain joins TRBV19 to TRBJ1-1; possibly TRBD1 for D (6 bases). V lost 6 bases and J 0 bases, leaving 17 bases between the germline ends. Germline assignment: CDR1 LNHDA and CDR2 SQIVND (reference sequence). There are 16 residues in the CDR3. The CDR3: CASRNRARGMNTEAFF. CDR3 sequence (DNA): TGTGCCAGTAGGAACAGGGCTAGGGGTATGAACACTGAAGCTTTCTTT.

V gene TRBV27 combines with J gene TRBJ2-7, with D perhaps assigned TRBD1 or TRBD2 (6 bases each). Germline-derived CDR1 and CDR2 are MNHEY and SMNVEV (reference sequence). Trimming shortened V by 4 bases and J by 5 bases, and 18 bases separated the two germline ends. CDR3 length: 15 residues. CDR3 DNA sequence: TGTGCCAGCAGTTCGCTTTTTTCGGGGGCCCACGAGCAGTACTTC. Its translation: CASSSLFSGAHEQYF.

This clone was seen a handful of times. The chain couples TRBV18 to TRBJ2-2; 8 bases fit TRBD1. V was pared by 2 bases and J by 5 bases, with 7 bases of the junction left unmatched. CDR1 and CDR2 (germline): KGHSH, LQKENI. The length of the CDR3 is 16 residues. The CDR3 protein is CASSPYRQGKTGELFF. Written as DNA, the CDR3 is TGTGCCAGCTCACCATACCGACAGGGGAAAACCGGGGAGCTGTTTTTT.

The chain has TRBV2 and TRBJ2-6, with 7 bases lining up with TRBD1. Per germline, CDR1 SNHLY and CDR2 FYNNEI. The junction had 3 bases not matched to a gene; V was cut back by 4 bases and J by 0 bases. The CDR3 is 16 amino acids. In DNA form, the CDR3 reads TGTGCCAGCAGTGCGACAGGGAACTCTGGGGCCAACGTCCTGACTTTC. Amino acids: CASSATGNSGANVLTF. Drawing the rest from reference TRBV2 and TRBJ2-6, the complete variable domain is EPEVTQTPSHQVTQMGQEVILRCVPISNHLYFYWYRQILGQKVEFLVSFYNNEISEKSEIFDDQFSVERPDGSNFTLKIRSTKLEDSAMYFCASSATGNSGANVLTFGAGSRLTVL.

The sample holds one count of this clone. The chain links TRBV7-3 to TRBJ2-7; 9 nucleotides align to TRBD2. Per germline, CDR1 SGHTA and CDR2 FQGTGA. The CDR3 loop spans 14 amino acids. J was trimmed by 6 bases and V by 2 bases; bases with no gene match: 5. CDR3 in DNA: TGTGCCAGCAGCTTAGGGGGACTAGCTTTCGAGCAGTACTTC. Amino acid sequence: CASSLGGLAFEQYF. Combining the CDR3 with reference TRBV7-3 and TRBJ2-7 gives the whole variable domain GAGVSQTPSNKVTEKGKYVELRCDPISGHTALYWYRQSLGQGPEFLIYFQGTGAADDSGLPNDRFFAVRPEGSVSTLKIQRTERGDSAVYLCASSLGGLAFEQYFGPGTRLTVT.

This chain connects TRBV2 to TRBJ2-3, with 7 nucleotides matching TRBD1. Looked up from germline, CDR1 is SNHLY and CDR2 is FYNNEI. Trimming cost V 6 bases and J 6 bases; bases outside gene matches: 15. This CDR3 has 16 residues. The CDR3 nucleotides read TGTGCCAGCAGCGAGAAGGGGGCTGTTCGGTCGGATACGCAGTATTTT. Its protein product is CASSEKGAVRSDTQYF. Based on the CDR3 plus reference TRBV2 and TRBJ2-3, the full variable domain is EPEVTQTPSHQVTQMGQEVILRCVPISNHLYFYWYRQILGQKVEFLVSFYNNEISEKSEIFDDQFSVERPDGSNFTLKIRSTKLEDSAMYFCASSEKGAVRSDTQYFGPGTRLTVL.

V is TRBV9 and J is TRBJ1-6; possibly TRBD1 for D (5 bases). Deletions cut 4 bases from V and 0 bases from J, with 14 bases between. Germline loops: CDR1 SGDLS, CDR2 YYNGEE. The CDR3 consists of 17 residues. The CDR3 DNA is TGTGCCAGCAGCCCAACGGGACGAAGCTCCTATAATTCACCCCTCCACTTT. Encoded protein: CASSPTGRSSYNSPLHF. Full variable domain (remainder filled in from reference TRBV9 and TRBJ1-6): DSGVTQTPKHLITATGQRVTLRCSPRSGDLSVYWYQQSLDQGLQFLIQYYNGEERAKGNILERFSAQQFPDLHSELNLSSLELGDSALYFCASSPTGRSSYNSPLHFGNGTRLTVT.

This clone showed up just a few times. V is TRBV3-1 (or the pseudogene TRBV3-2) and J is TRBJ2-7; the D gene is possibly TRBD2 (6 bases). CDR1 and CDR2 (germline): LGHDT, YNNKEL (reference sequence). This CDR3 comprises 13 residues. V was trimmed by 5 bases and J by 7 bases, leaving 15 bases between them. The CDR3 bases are TGTGCCAGCAGCTCCGGGACTCCGTGGGAGCAGTACTTC. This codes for CASSSGTPWEQYF.

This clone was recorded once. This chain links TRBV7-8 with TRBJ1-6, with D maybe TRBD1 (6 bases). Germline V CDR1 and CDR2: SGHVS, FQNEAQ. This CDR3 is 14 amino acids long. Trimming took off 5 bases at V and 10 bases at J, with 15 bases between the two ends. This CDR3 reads CASSEQGVGSPLHF. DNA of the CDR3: TGTGCCAGCAGCGAACAGGGCGTGGGGTCACCCCTCCACTTT.

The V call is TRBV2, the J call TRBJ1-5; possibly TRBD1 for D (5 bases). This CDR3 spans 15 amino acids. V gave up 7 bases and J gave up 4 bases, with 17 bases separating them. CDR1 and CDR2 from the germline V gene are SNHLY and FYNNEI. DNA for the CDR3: TGTGCCAGCAAGAAATTAGGCAGGGAGAATCAGCCCCAGCATTTT. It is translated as CASKKLGRENQPQHF.

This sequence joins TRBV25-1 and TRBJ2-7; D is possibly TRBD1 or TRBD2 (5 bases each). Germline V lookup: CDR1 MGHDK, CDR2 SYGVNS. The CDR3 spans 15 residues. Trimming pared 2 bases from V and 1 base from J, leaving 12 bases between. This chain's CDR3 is CASSEEGTGSYEQYF. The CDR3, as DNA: TGTGCCAGCAGTGAAGAGGGCACAGGTTCCTACGAGCAGTACTTC.